Each of the 19 T cell receptor beta chains below was sequenced from the same sample in a study of T cells in Graves' hyperthyroidism and ophthalmopathy. Using RNA transcripts as the source, TCR beta CDR3 regions were amplified. During a first-round RT-PCR of the TCR CDR3, the HTBI primer set was used. One entry per CDR3 protein results from TCRdb running MiXCR on the multiplex PCR reads. Of approximately 400,000 distinct CDR3 sequences listed, approximately 14% are singletons. The specimen sequenced was blood. The receptors come from a woman in her late teens or twenties with Graves' hyperthyroidism that later progressed to Graves' ophthalmopathy.

The gene calls are TRBV29-1 and TRBJ1-2; TRBD1 agrees at 7 bases. This CDR3 has 12 residues. V lost 3 bases, J lost 10 bases, and 8 bases stayed unmatched. Germline lookup yields CDR1 SQVTM and CDR2 ANQGSEA. The CDR3 is CSVDSGGRDYTF. CDR3 nucleotides: TGCAGCGTTGACTCAGGGGGGAGAGACTACACCTTC.

This clonotype has ten or more counts. The V gene is TRBV28, the J gene TRBJ2-1; tentative D call: TRBD2 (5 bases). This CDR3 has 15 amino acids. The germline CDR1 and CDR2 sequences are MDHEN and SYDVKM. V was shortened by 3 bases and J by 2 bases, with 11 bases between the two germline ends. CDR3 bases: TGTGCCAGCAGTTTCACCCTAGCCACCTACAATGAGCAGTTCTTC. Translated: CASSFTLATYNEQFF.

For the CDR3, the DNA is TGCAGTGCGCACGAACCGCGGGAGACCCAGTACTTC. Encoded protein: CSAHEPRETQYF. This chain connects TRBV20-1 to TRBJ2-5, with D unresolved. Germline CDR1 DFQATT, CDR2 SNEGSKA (reference sequence). With 6 bases removed from V and 5 bases from J, the gap between germline ends came to 13 bases. This CDR3 comprises 12 residues.

This clonotype was recorded a few times. This CDR3 reads CASSLGTSGRFETQYF. The CDR3 DNA is TGTGCCAGCAGCTTGGGGACTAGCGGGAGGTTTGAGACCCAGTACTTC. The chain uses TRBV5-8 and TRBJ2-5; 14 bases match TRBD2. The J segment lost 5 bases and the V segment lost 0 bases, leaving 3 bases of the junction unmatched. Germline CDR1 SGHTS, CDR2 YDEGEE. The length of the CDR3 is 16 residues.

This chain links TRBV5-6 with TRBJ2-3; D is unresolved. Trimming removed 3 bases at V and 0 bases at J, with 8 bases between. The CDR3 runs to 14 residues. The germline gives CDR1 SGHDT, CDR2 YYEEEE. The CDR3 DNA reads TGTGCCAGCAGCTGCTCCGGTAGCACAGATACGCAGTATTTT. As protein: CASSCSGSTDTQYF.

On this clonotype itself: A much bigger clone sits one base away, suggesting this may be a read error. The chain uses TRBV7-2 and TRBJ2-7; D ambiguous. Germline CDR1 SGHTA, CDR2 FQGNSA. The CDR3 has 14 amino acids. Here the CDR3 reads CANSSVAASYEQYF. The CDR3 nucleotides read TGTGCCAACAGCAGTGTGGCGGCCTCCTACGAGCAGTACTTC.

This clonotype was detected many times. The J gene is TRBJ2-4, the V gene TRBV5-5; a possible D gene is TRBD2 (7 bases). This CDR3 region has 15 residues. Trimming removed 0 bases at V and 8 bases at J, with 15 bases between. The V gene's germline CDR1 is SGHKS and CDR2 YYEKEE (reference sequence). CDR3 residues: CASSLDPGGAYIQYF. In DNA, the CDR3 is TGTGCCAGCAGCTTGGATCCGGGGGGCGCGTACATTCAGTACTTC. The complete variable domain, with remaining parts taken from reference TRBV5-5 and TRBJ2-4, reads DAGVTQSPTHLIKTRGQQVTLRCSPISGHKSVSWYQQVLGQGPQFIFQYYEKEERGRGNFPDRFSARQFPNYSSELNVNALLLGDSALYLCASSLDPGGAYIQYFGAGTRLSVL.

This clonotype was detected many times. The chain has TRBV11-1 and TRBJ2-3; D unresolved. The CDR3 runs to 13 residues. V shed 2 bases and J shed 4 bases, with 7 bases lying between them. The germline gives CDR1 SGHAT, CDR2 FQDESV (reference sequence). The DNA for the CDR3 is TGTGCCAGCAGCTTAAAGGTTCCAGATACGCAGTATTTT. Its translation is CASSLKVPDTQYF. The full variable domain, its missing parts supplied by reference TRBV11-1 and TRBJ2-3, is EAEVAQSPRYKITEKSQAVAFWCDPISGHATLYWYRQILGQGPELLVQFQDESVVDDSQLPKDRFSAERLKGVDSTLKIQPAELGDSAMYLCASSLKVPDTQYFGPGTRLTVL.

V and J are TRBV9 and TRBJ1-3; the match to TRBD1 covers 7 bases. V dropped 4 bases and J dropped 3; count of bases not matched to a gene: 7. Germline lookup yields CDR1 SGDLS and CDR2 YYNGEE. CDR3 length equals 15 residues. CDR3 region: CASSPKTGFGNTIYF. The CDR3 DNA reads TGTGCCAGCAGCCCTAAGACAGGGTTTGGAAACACCATATATTTT.

This clonotype was counted at least ten times. The V gene is TRBV3-1, the J gene TRBJ2-7; a possible D gene is TRBD1 (6 bases). The germline V gene encodes CDR1 LGHDT and CDR2 YNNKEL (reference sequence). CDR3 length equals 14 residues. V was shortened by 4 bases and J by 1 base, with 11 bases between the two germline ends. CDR3 bases: TGTGCCAGCAGCCCCCGGGACAAATCCTACGAGCAGTACTTC. It codes for CASSPRDKSYEQYF.

There are many counts of this clonotype. The V and J genes are TRBV27 and TRBJ2-3; 7 bases are shared with TRBD2. This CDR3 comprises 15 residues. Germline CDR1 reads MNHEY; CDR2 reads SMNVEV (reference sequence). Unmatched junction bases numbered 6, after V lost 2 bases and J lost 4 bases. The CDR3 is CASSLVGLGSDTQYF. CDR3 bases: TGTGCCAGCAGTTTAGTCGGACTAGGTTCAGATACGCAGTATTTT.

J is TRBJ1-2 and V is TRBV29-1; D is undetermined. The CDR3 consists of 13 residues. The V gene lost 3 bases and the J gene lost 3 bases, with 11 bases spanning the gap. Per germline, CDR1 SQVTM and CDR2 ANQGSEA. The CDR3 sequence is CSVEGSQHYGYTF. In DNA, the CDR3 is TGCAGCGTTGAGGGGTCACAGCACTATGGCTACACCTTC. Looking up the rest from reference TRBV29-1 and TRBJ1-2 gives the full variable domain: SAVISQKPSRDICQRGTSLTIQCQVDSQVTMMFWYRQQPGQSLTLIATANQGSEATYESGFVIDKFPISRPNLTFSTLTVSNMSPEDSSIYLCSVEGSQHYGYTFGSGTRLTVV.

Concerning this clonotype: A much larger clonotype is one base distant, so this may be a read error. V and J are TRBV2 and TRBJ2-3, with D possibly being TRBD1 or TRBD2 (7 bases each). Germline V lookup: CDR1 SNHLY, CDR2 FYNNEI. The CDR3 contains 15 residues. The CDR3 spells CASRGGGLSTDTRYF. CDR3 DNA: TGTGCCAGCAGGGGAGGGGGCTTGAGCACAGATACGCGGTATTTT. Looking up the rest from reference TRBV2 and TRBJ2-3 gives the full variable domain: EPEVTQTPSHQVTQMGQEVILRCVPISNHLYFYWYRQILGQKVEFLVSFYNNEISEKSEIFDDQFSVERPDGSNFTLKIRSTKLEDSAMYFCASRGGGLSTDTRYFGPGTRLTVL.

This clonotype occurred a few times. The chain carries TRBV19 and TRBJ1-1; possibly TRBD1 for D (6 bases). CDR3 length: 15 residues. V was cut by 7 bases and J by 1 base, with 16 bases left in between. Germline V gives CDR1 LNHDA, CDR2 SQIVND (reference sequence). The DNA for the CDR3 is TGTGCCAGTACCCAGACAGGCATAGGGAACACTGAAGCTTTCTTT. Amino acids: CASTQTGIGNTEAFF.

As concerns this clonotype: A much more abundant neighbour one base away suggests this may be a read error. The CDR3 DNA sequence: TGTGCCAGCAGCTCCAGGGTCAAAGAAAAACCGTTTTTT. This codes for CASSSRVKEKPFF. This chain links TRBV11-2 with TRBJ1-4; possible D gene TRBD1, 5 bases. CDR1 and CDR2 (germline): SGHAT, FQNNGV. The CDR3 extends over 13 amino acids.

As DNA, the CDR3 is TGTGCCAGTAGCCTTACCCCAGGGATTGGCAATCAGCCCCAGCATTTT. It translates to CASSLTPGIGNQPQHF. The V and J genes are TRBV19 and TRBJ1-5; a possible D gene is TRBD1 (5 bases). CDR3 length equals 16 residues. In germline, CDR1 is LNHDA, CDR2 SQIVND (reference sequence). V was pared by 6 bases and J by 2 bases, with 17 bases between.

DNA for the CDR3: TGTGCCAGCAGATCTTCTAGACTAGCGGGGGCCGTCACAGATACGCAGTATTTT. This sequence encodes CASRSSRLAGAVTDTQYF. The V and J genes are TRBV27 and TRBJ2-3; TRBD2 aligns across 12 bases. CDR1 and CDR2 from the germline V gene are MNHEY and SMNVEV (reference sequence). This CDR3 comprises 18 residues. V shed 6 bases and J 2 bases; nucleotides not matched to a gene: 12.

Worth noting for this clonotype: Being one base from a much bigger clone, this may be a read error. This chain uses TRBV10-3 with TRBJ1-2; D is uncertain. Per the germline V gene, CDR1 is ENHRY and CDR2 is SYGVKD. Trimming removed 2 bases at V and 6 bases at J, with 10 bases between. CDR3 length equals 13 residues. The CDR3 nucleotides are TGTGCCATCAGTGAGCCAACGCAAGATGGCTACACCTTC. Protein product: CAISEPTQDGYTF.

The sample holds a few counts of this clonotype. The V gene is TRBV7-9, the J gene TRBJ2-1; 13 nucleotides line up with TRBD2. The CDR3 is 15 residues long. Unmatched junction bases numbered 5, after V lost 5 bases and J lost 7 bases. Germline CDR1 and CDR2: SEHNR and FQNEAQ (reference sequence). The chain's CDR3 is CASSAATSGRNEQFF. In nucleotides, the CDR3 is TGTGCCAGCAGCGCAGCGACTAGCGGGAGGAATGAGCAGTTCTTC.